The 29 T cell receptor beta chains below all came from one sample that was sequenced in a study of Ad26.COV2.S vaccination and SARS-CoV-2 variants (dated by TCRdb to the early 2020s). Sample treatment or condition, as interpreted from the label and publication: some 20 received Ad26.COV2.S at low or high dose, single or two shots; about 5 received placebo; per-sample allocation not given. For vaccine and placebo recipients, the sequenced repertoires came from samples collected on day 63 after the first injection. The library was generated by the immunoSEQ multiplex PCR assay. TCRdb's version of the immuneACCESS table is confined to in-frame rearrangements and falls short of the full clone set. An unresolved V gene accounts for under half of the shortfall where checked; the remainder is of unknown origin. In this sample the table shows roughly 300,000 clones, approximately 90% of which occur a single time. The top ten constitute 6.4% of the sample.

The sample consisted of peripheral blood, taken in a trial of Ad26.COV2.S vaccine versus placebo. Every receptor here comes from a person aged 18 to 59 who received the Ad26.COV2.S COVID-19 vaccine or a placebo.

V and J are TRBV3-1 (or the pseudogene TRBV3-2) and TRBJ2-7, with 16 bases lining up with TRBD2. Germline CDR1 is LGHDT and CDR2 is YNNKEL (reference sequence). CDR3 size: 17 residues. The trim removed 3 bases at V and 6 bases at J, leaving 8 bases unmatched. CDR3 DNA: TGTGCCAGCAGCCACGCCGGGACTAGCGGGAGGGTGCGCGAGCAGTACTTC. Translated: CASSHAGTSGRVREQYF.

The gene calls are TRBV4-1 and TRBJ2-5; 7 positions match TRBD2. The CDR3 contains 17 residues. V lost 0 bases and J lost 4; bases outside the gene matches: 11. CDR1 MGHRA and CDR2 YSYEKL come from the germline V gene. This CDR3 reads CASSQEGLVGEGETQYF. CDR3 DNA sequence: TGCGCCAGCAGCCAAGAAGGCCTAGTCGGGGAGGGAGAGACCCAGTACTTC.

V gene TRBV18 combines with J gene TRBJ2-7; TRBD2 aligns across 10 bases. Germline lookup yields CDR1 KGHSH and CDR2 LQKENI. CDR3 size: 14 residues. Trimming took 6 bases from V and 5 from J; bases not matched to a gene: 7. CDR3 coding DNA: TGTGCCAGCTCTTTACTAGCGGGGTTAGACGAGCAGTACTTC. Protein sequence: CASSLLAGLDEQYF.

CDR3 sequence reads: CASSSGQGYQPQHF. CDR3 DNA: TGTGCCAGCAGTTCGGGACAGGGATATCAGCCCCAGCATTTT. The chain carries TRBV6-5 and TRBJ1-5, with 9 positions matching TRBD1. Germline CDR1 reads MNHEY; CDR2 reads SVGAGI. The CDR3 has 14 residues. The V and J ends lost 4 bases and 5 bases, in that order; junction bases with no gene match: 3.

The chain links TRBV7-8 to TRBJ2-7; TRBD1 aligns across 9 bases. The CDR3 extends over 14 amino acids. Germline lookup yields CDR1 SGHVS and CDR2 FQNEAQ. V gave up 3 bases and J gave up 5 bases; unmatched junction bases: 5. The CDR3 bases are TGTGCCAGCAGCTTTGGGGACAGGGTCAACGAGCAGTACTTC. Its translation is CASSFGDRVNEQYF.

CDR3 sequence (DNA): TGTGCCAGCAGTGAAGTGACCGGGGACACTGGAAAACTGTTTTTT. This gives the protein CASSEVTGDTGKLFF. This chain links TRBV2 with TRBJ1-4; a possible D gene is TRBD1 (6 bases). Germline V gene lookup returns CDR1 SNHLY and CDR2 FYNNEI. Trimming pared 1 base from V and 10 bases from J, leaving 16 bases between. This CDR3 has 15 residues.

The chain is built from TRBV7-2 and TRBJ2-7; 9 positions agree with TRBD2. CDR1 and CDR2 (germline): SGHTA, FQGNSA. Trimming removed 5 bases from V and 7 bases from J; junction bases left unmatched: 18. The CDR3 runs 17 residues. In DNA, the CDR3 is TGTGCCAGCAGCACCCAAGCTTGGGTAGCGGGAGCGAGGGAGCAGTACTTC. Protein: CASSTQAWVAGAREQYF.

This sequence joins TRBV5-4 and TRBJ2-1; D is uncertain. V lost 2 bases to trimming and J lost 0 bases, with 9 bases between them. The germline V gene has CDR1 SGHNT and CDR2 YYREEE (reference sequence). The length of the CDR3 is 15 residues. Written as DNA, the CDR3 is TGTGCCAGCAGCTTAGGACGGAACTCCTACAATGAGCAGTTCTTC. Amino acid sequence: CASSLGRNSYNEQFF.

The J gene is TRBJ1-5, the V gene TRBV28, with D tentatively TRBD1 (6 bases). Germline-derived CDR1 and CDR2 are MDHEN and SYDVKM. Trimming stripped 6 bases from V and 4 bases from J, with 13 bases between. The CDR3 has 14 residues. CDR3 sequence: CASRPQGFNQPQHF. The DNA for the CDR3 is TGTGCCAGCAGGCCACAGGGATTTAATCAGCCCCAGCATTTT.

This clone has more than one count but fewer than ten. The chain is built from TRBV6-1 and TRBJ1-3, with D perhaps TRBD1 (5 bases). Trimming removed 2 bases from V and 4 bases from J, with 12 bases in between. The CDR3 covers 15 residues. CDR1 is MNHNS and CDR2 is SASEGT in the germline V gene. Written as DNA, the CDR3 is TGTGCCAGCAGTGAAATTGGGGGATCAGGAAACACCATATATTTT. Encoded protein: CASSEIGGSGNTIYF.

J is TRBJ2-7 and V is TRBV10-3; possibly TRBD1 for D (6 bases). The CDR3 length is 14 residues. Trimming cost V 8 bases and J 5 bases, with 19 bases left between them. Germline V lookup: CDR1 ENHRY, CDR2 SYGVKD. CDR3 sequence (DNA): TGTGCCATCGCTCCGGACAGATCCACAGACGAGCAGTACTTC. This sequence encodes CAIAPDRSTDEQYF.

The chain has TRBV3-1 (or the pseudogene TRBV3-2) and TRBJ1-4; D perhaps matches TRBD1 (5 bases). From germline, CDR1 is LGHDT and CDR2 YNNKEL (reference sequence). V lost 10 bases, J lost 8 bases, and 14 bases lay in between. The CDR3 extends over 12 amino acids. The CDR3 coding sequence is TGTGCCACCCAAACTTCAGGGGAAAAACTGTTTTTT. Translation gives CATQTSGEKLFF.

The rearrangement joins TRBV6-5 to TRBJ1-3, with unresolved D. This CDR3 region has 14 residues. Trimming shortened V by 6 bases and J by 7 bases, and 16 bases separated the two germline ends. Germline V gives CDR1 MNHEY, CDR2 SVGAGI. For the CDR3, the DNA is TGTGCCAGCAGCACGGACGGAAGGTCGAACACCATATATTTT. Its translation is CASSTDGRSNTIYF.

V gene TRBV27 combines with J gene TRBJ2-7; D may be TRBD2 (5 bases). The CDR3 sequence is 15 residues long. V lost 2 bases and J 9 bases, leaving 20 bases between the germline ends. Looked up from germline, CDR1 is MNHEY and CDR2 is SMNVEV (reference sequence). This CDR3 is CASSLRQPTTLAQYF. The CDR3 nucleotides read TGTGCCAGCAGTTTACGGCAGCCAACCACCCTAGCGCAGTACTTC.

As to this clone: In the same sample, other DNA sequences code for this CDR3. The chain combines TRBV9 with TRBJ2-7; D call uncertain. Germline loops: CDR1 SGDLS, CDR2 YYNGEE. This CDR3 contains 14 residues. Deletions cut 0 bases from V and 0 bases from J, with 7 bases between. This CDR3 reads CASSVVGSSYEQYF. In DNA, the CDR3 is TGTGCCAGCAGCGTAGTCGGTAGCTCCTACGAGCAGTACTTC.

The J gene is TRBJ1-1, the V gene TRBV4-3; the D gene is possibly TRBD1 (6 bases). Trimming took off 1 base at V and 6 bases at J, with 18 bases between the two ends. This CDR3 contains 16 residues. Germline V gives CDR1 LGHNA, CDR2 YSLEER. CDR3 coding DNA: TGCGCCAGCAGCCAAGTATTTCAGGGGCTCGGAGCTGAAGCTTTCTTT. Translating gives CASSQVFQGLGAEAFF.

This clone was observed a single time. V usage is TRBV9 and J usage is TRBJ1-5; D is undetermined. The germline CDR1 and CDR2 sequences are SGDLS and YYNGEE. V lost 3 bases to trimming and J lost 0 bases, with 4 bases between them. The CDR3 has 13 residues. The CDR3 nucleotides read TGTGCCAGCAGCGGAAATAGCAATCAGCCCCAGCATTTT. Encoded protein: CASSGNSNQPQHF.

The chain has TRBV30 and TRBJ2-3, with D possibly matching TRBD1 (5 bases). This CDR3 spans 15 amino acids. V lost 0 bases and J 6 bases, leaving 16 bases between the germline ends. From germline, CDR1 is GTSNPN and CDR2 SVGIG (reference sequence). CDR3: CAWSVNLGKGDTQYF. The DNA for the CDR3 is TGTGCCTGGAGTGTAAATCTTGGCAAGGGGGATACGCAGTATTTT.

The chain is built from TRBV13 and TRBJ1-3, with D hard to call. CDR3 length: 14 amino acids. Germline lookup yields CDR1 PRHDT and CDR2 FYEKMQ (reference sequence). The germline V and J ends were trimmed by 0 bases and 5 bases, with 8 bases remaining between them. The CDR3 region has the DNA TGTGCCAGCAGCTTAGGGGCAATCAGAAACACCATATATTTT. This sequence encodes CASSLGAIRNTIYF.

The chain recombines TRBV18 with TRBJ2-3; D remains unclear. The V gene lost 1 base and the J gene lost 2 bases, with 10 bases spanning the gap. The germline gives CDR1 KGHSH, CDR2 LQKENI. The CDR3 extends over 15 amino acids. The CDR3 spells CASSPLGAITDTQYF. The CDR3 nucleotides are TGTGCCAGCTCACCACTAGGAGCGATCACAGATACGCAGTATTTT. The whole variable domain, remainder taken from reference TRBV18 and TRBJ2-3, is NAGVMQNPRHLVRRRGQEARLRCSPMKGHSHVYWYRQLPEEGLKFMVYLQKENIIDESGMPKERFSAEFPKEGPSILRIQQVVRGDSAAYFCASSPLGAITDTQYFGPGTRLTVL.

The chain combines TRBV19 with TRBJ2-5; 8 bases fit TRBD2. This CDR3 is 15 amino acids long. CDR1 is LNHDA, CDR2 SQIVND, per germline (reference sequence). V lost 8 bases to trimming and J lost 1 base; unmatched junction nucleotides: 9. Here the CDR3 reads CASREGVNIQETQYF. The CDR3 nucleotides read TGTGCCAGTCGGGAGGGGGTCAACATCCAAGAGACCCAGTACTTC.

The chain is built from TRBV6-5 and TRBJ2-7, with 10 positions matching TRBD2. The CDR3 sequence is 15 residues long. With 1 base clipped from V and 5 bases from J, the junction kept 5 bases outside the gene matches. Germline assignment: CDR1 MNHEY and CDR2 SVGAGI. The CDR3 DNA follows: TGTGCCAGCAGTTACTTATCCGGGACTAGCGACGAGCAGTACTTC. Protein sequence: CASSYLSGTSDEQYF.

The chain joins TRBV5-1 to TRBJ1-6; D remains unclear. Germline loops: CDR1 SGHRS, CDR2 YFSETQ. V was trimmed by 0 bases and J by 8 bases, leaving 6 bases between them. The CDR3 is 13 amino acids. The CDR3 here is CASSLVGDSPLHF. As DNA, the CDR3 is TGCGCCAGCAGCTTGGTGGGAGATTCACCCCTCCACTTT.

The CDR3 spells CASSLGQDDYGYTF. CDR3 in DNA: TGCGCCAGCAGCCTAGGACAGGACGACTATGGCTACACCTTC. This chain links TRBV4-3 with TRBJ1-2, with 7 bases aligning to TRBD1. From germline, CDR1 is LGHNA and CDR2 YSLEER. Losses at the gene ends were 4 bases for V and 3 bases for J; bases not matched to a gene: 5. The CDR3 loop spans 14 amino acids.

The J gene is TRBJ2-3, the V gene TRBV7-2; 9 bases are a match to TRBD2. V trimming: 2 bases; J trimming: 6 bases; junction bases outside the gene matches: 6. The CDR3 is 15 amino acids. CDR1 is SGHTA, CDR2 FQGNSA, per germline. CDR3 DNA sequence: TGTGCCAGCAGCTTAACGGCGGGGGGGAGGGATACGCAGTATTTT. The encoded protein is CASSLTAGGRDTQYF.

The rearrangement joins TRBV30 to TRBJ1-2; D not resolved. The germline V gene encodes CDR1 GTSNPN and CDR2 SVGIG (reference sequence). The CDR3 has 13 amino acids. V lost 3 bases and J lost 1, with 9 bases in between. DNA of the CDR3: TGTGCCTGGAGGGATACGGGTAACTATGGCTACACCTTC. Protein product: CAWRDTGNYGYTF.

The chain employs TRBV7-3 and TRBJ2-1; 9 bases map to TRBD2. Germline V gene lookup returns CDR1 SGHTA and CDR2 FQGTGA. The CDR3 totals 14 residues. The J segment lost 4 bases and the V segment lost 3 bases, leaving 1 base of the junction unmatched. CDR3 sequence: CASSLAGGYNEQFF. The DNA for the CDR3 is TGTGCCAGCAGCTTGGCGGGAGGGTACAATGAGCAGTTCTTC.

This sequence joins TRBV2 and TRBJ1-6; TRBD1 might be the D (6 bases). V was shortened by 6 bases and J by 6 bases, with 21 bases between the two germline ends. CDR1 is SNHLY, CDR2 FYNNEI, per germline. The CDR3 loop spans 17 amino acids. The CDR3 reads CASSATGQIHFNSPLHF. CDR3 nucleotides: TGTGCCAGCAGCGCAACCGGACAGATACATTTTAATTCACCCCTCCACTTT.

V is TRBV7-2 and J is TRBJ1-1, with 7 bases that match TRBD1. Losses at the gene ends were 0 bases for V and 0 bases for J; bases not matched to a gene: 4. Per germline, CDR1 SGHTA and CDR2 FQGNSA. The length of the CDR3 is 16 residues. Here the CDR3 reads CASSLANTGVNTEAFF. CDR3 DNA: TGTGCCAGCAGCTTAGCGAACACAGGGGTGAACACTGAAGCTTTCTTT. The full variable domain, with the rest looked up from reference TRBV7-2 and TRBJ1-1, is GAGVSQSPSNKVTEKGKDVELRCDPISGHTALYWYRQSLGQGLEFLIYFQGNSAPDKSGLPSDRFSAERTGGSVSTLTIQRTQQEDSAVYLCASSLANTGVNTEAFFGQGTRLTVV.